This TCR beta chain was identified during a study of blood T cell repertoires in COVID-19. About the research overall: From T cells, B-cell-depleted T cells, or PBMCs came the material, which was cDNA or gDNA.

The cohort comprised adults aged about 18 to 90 years residing in approximately 25 US areas. Some clones are missing from TCRdb's copy, which holds only in-frame ones; the method was immunoSEQ multiplex PCR. The table records 160,000 or so clones, more than 70% of them present only once. Germline V gene sequence: CDR1 MNHEY, CDR2 SVGAGI. The CDR3 has 11 amino acids. The V end lost 5 bases, the J end lost 3 bases, and 5 bases lay between the germline ends. This TCR came from a man aged 60 to 69 who had recovered from COVID-19. Sequencing was done on a sample of PBMCs or T cells enriched from blood (not recorded which). This chain links TRBV6-5 with TRBJ2-7; D remains unclear. In nucleotides, the CDR3 is TGTGCCAGCAGTACTTTCTACGAGCAGTACTTC. This gives the protein CASSTFYEQYF.